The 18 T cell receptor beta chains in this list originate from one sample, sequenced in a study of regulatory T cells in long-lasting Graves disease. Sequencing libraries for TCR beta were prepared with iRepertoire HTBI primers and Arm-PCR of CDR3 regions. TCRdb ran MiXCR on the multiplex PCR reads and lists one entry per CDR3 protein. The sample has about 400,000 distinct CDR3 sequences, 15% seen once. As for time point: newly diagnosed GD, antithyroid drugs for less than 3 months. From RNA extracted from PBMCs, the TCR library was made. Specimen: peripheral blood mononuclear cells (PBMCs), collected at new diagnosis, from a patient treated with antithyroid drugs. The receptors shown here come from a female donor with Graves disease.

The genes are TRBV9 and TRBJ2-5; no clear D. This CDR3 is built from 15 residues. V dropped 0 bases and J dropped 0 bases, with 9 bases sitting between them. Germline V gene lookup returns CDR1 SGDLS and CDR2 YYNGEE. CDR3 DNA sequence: TGTGCCAGCAGCGTAGGGCAGGATAACCAAGAGACCCAGTACTTC. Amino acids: CASSVGQDNQETQYF.

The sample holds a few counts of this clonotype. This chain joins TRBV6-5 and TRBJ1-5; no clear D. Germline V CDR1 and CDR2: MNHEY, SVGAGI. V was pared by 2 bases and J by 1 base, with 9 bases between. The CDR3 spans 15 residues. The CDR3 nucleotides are TGTGCCAGCAGTTACGGGGAGTCCAGCAATCAGCCCCAGCATTTT. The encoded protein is CASSYGESSNQPQHF.

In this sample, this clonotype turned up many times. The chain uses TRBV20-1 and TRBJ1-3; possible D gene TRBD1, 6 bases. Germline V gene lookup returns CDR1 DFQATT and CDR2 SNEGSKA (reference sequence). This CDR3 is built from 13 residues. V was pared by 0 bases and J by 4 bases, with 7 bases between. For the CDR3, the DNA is TGCAGTGCTAGAGATGGACAGGGAAACACCATATATTTT. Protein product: CSARDGQGNTIYF.

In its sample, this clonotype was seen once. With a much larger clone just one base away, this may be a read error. CDR3 residues: CASSYRLAGGLETRYF. In DNA, the CDR3 is TGTGCCAGCAGCTACAGACTAGCGGGAGGTTTAGAGACCCGGTACTTC. V usage is TRBV7-9 and J usage is TRBJ2-5; 13 bases agree with TRBD2. Germline V gene data show CDR1 as SEHNR and CDR2 as FQNEAQ (reference sequence). There are 16 residues in the CDR3.

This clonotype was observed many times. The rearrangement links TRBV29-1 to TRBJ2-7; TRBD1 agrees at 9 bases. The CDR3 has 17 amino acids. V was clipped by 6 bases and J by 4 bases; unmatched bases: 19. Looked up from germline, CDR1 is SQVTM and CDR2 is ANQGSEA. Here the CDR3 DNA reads TGCAGCGTCACGTCGTCCCGGGACAGGGTCAATAGATACGAGCAGTACTTC. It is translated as CSVTSSRDRVNRYEQYF.

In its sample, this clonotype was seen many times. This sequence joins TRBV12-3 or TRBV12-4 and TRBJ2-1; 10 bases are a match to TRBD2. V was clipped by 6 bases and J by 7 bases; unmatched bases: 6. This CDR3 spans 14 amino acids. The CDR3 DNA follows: TGTGCCAGCAGCCAGCGGGAGGGCCGAAATGAGCAGTTCTTC. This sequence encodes CASSQREGRNEQFF.

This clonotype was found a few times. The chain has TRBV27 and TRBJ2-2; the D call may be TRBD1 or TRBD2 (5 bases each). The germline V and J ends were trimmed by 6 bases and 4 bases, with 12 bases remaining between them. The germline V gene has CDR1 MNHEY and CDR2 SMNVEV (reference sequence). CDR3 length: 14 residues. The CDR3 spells CASRTGTPTGELFF. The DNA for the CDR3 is TGTGCCAGCAGAACCGGGACCCCCACCGGGGAGCTGTTTTTT.

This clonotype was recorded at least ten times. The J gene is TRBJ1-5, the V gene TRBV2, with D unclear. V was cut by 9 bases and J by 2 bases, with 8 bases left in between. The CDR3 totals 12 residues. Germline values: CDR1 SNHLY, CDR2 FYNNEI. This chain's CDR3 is CASGLGNQPQHF. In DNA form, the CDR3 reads TGTGCCAGTGGTTTGGGCAATCAGCCCCAGCATTTT.

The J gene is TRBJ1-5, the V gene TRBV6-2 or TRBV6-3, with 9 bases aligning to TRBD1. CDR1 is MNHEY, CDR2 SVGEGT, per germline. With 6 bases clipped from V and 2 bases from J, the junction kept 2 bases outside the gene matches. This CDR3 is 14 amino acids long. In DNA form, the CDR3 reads TGTGCCAGCAGACAGGGGGCGCGCAATCAGCCCCAGCATTTT. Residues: CASRQGARNQPQHF.

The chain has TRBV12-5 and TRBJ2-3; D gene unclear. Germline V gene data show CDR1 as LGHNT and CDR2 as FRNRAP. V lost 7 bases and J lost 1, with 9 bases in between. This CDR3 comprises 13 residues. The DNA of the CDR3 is TGTGCTAGTGTCCCAAGCGGCACAGATACGCAGTATTTT. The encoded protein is CASVPSGTDTQYF.

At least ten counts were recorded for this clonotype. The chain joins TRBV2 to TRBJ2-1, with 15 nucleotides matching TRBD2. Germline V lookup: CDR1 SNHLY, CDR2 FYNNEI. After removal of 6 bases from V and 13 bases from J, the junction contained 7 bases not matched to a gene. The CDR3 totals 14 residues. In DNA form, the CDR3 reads TGTGCCAGCAGCCCGGGACTAGCGGGAGGACGTCAGTTCTTC. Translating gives CASSPGLAGGRQFF.

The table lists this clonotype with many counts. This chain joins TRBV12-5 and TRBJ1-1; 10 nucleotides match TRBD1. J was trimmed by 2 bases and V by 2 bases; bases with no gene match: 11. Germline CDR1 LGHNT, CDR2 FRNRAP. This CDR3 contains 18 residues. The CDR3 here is CASGLILGTGAVNTEAFF. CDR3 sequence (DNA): TGTGCTAGTGGTTTGATTCTCGGGACAGGGGCCGTCAACACTGAAGCTTTCTTT.

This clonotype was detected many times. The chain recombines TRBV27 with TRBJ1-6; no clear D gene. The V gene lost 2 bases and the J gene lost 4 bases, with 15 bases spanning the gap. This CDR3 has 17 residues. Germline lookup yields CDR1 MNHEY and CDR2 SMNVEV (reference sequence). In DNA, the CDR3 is TGTGCCAGCAGTTTAGGTTGGCAGCGGATGTATAATTCACCCCTCCACTTT. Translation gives CASSLGWQRMYNSPLHF.

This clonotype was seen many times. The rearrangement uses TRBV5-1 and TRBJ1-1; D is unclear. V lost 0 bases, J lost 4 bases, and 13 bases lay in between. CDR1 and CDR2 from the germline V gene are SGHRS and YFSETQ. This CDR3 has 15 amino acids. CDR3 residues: CASSLESHPGTEAFF. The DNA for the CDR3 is TGCGCCAGCAGCTTGGAAAGCCACCCCGGCACTGAAGCTTTCTTT.

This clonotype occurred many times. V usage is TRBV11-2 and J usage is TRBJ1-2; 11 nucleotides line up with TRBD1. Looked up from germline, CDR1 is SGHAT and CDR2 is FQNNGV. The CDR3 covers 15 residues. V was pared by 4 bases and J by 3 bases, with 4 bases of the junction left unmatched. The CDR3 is CASSSRDRGDYGYTF. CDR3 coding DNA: TGTGCCAGCAGCTCCCGGGACAGGGGGGACTATGGCTACACCTTC.

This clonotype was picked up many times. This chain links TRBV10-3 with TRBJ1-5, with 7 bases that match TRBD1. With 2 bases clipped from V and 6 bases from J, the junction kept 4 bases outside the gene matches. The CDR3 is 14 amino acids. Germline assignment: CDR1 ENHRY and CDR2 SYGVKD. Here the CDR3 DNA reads TGTGCCATCAGTGAGCCAGGGGGAGGTCAGCCCCAGCATTTT. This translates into CAISEPGGGQPQHF.

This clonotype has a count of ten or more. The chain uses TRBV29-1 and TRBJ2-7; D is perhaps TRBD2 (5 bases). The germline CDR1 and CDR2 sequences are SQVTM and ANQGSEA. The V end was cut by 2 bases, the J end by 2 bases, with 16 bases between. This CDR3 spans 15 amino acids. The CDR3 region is CSVELAKREAYEQYF. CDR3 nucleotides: TGCAGCGTTGAACTTGCGAAGAGGGAAGCCTACGAGCAGTACTTC.

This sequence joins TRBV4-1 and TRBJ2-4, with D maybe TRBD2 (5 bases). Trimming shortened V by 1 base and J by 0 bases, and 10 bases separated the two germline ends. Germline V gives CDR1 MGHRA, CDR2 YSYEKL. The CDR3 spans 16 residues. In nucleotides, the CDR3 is TGCGCCAGCAGCCAAGGAACCGGGAAAGCCAAAAACATTCAGTACTTC. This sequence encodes CASSQGTGKAKNIQYF.